This T cell receptor (beta chain) appears in the sequencing data of a study of CD8 T cells in Susac syndrome. Included as multiple sclerosis controls were treatment-naive patients who had stable or active relapsing-remitting disease. It was negative isolation that provided the CD8+ and CD4+ T cells, whereas TEMRA cells were enriched by FACS. From germline, CDR1 is MNHEY and CDR2 SVGEGT. The CDR3 has 10 residues. RNA was extracted with the RNeasy kit, and a quantity of roughly 0.5 to 1 ug was reverse transcribed using random hexamers. An immunoSEQ multiplex PCR generated amplified TCR beta CDR3 products spanning 54 Vbeta and 13 Jbeta. A single record per CDR3 protein comes from TCRdb applying MiXCR to the immunoSEQ multiplex PCR reads. The sample includes roughly 200,000 distinct CDR3 sequences, roughly 95% seen only once; the top ten take approximately 0.1%. This clonotype was recorded only once. Germline and junction disagree at one end, which may indicate a read error.

This clonotype was sampled from a human donor with multiple sclerosis. This chain joins TRBV6-2 or TRBV6-3 and TRBJ2-7; weak D call: TRBD1 (5 bases). The specimen was CD4+ T cells from PBMCs. CDR3 coding DNA: TGTGCCAGCACCCGGACGGGTCAGGGCTTC. Translated: CASTRTGQGF.